The 31 T cell receptor beta chains listed next were all sequenced from one sample in a study of T cells in Graves' hyperthyroidism and ophthalmopathy. There were TCR beta CDR3 regions amplified from RNA transcripts. First-round RT-PCR targeting the TCR CDR3 was performed with the HTBI primer set. TCRdb ran MiXCR on the multiplex PCR reads and lists one entry per CDR3 protein. The sample lists about 560,000 distinct CDR3 sequences; 15% to 17% were seen once. Sequencing was done on a sample of blood. These receptor sequences come from a woman aged 25 to 39 with Graves' hyperthyroidism.

Many counts were recorded for this clonotype. V gene TRBV12-3 or TRBV12-4 combines with J gene TRBJ2-7, with 7 bases aligning to TRBD2. Trimming cost V 5 bases and J 6 bases; bases outside gene matches: 7. CDR3 size: 13 residues. The CDR3 region has the DNA TGTGCCAGCAGTAGGGGACTACTCAGCGAGCAGTACTTC. Encoded protein: CASSRGLLSEQYF.

In its sample, this clonotype was seen many times. The V gene is TRBV2, the J gene TRBJ2-2; 10 nucleotides match TRBD1. The V gene's germline CDR1 is SNHLY and CDR2 FYNNEI. There are 15 residues in the CDR3. Germline trimming cut 8 bases from V and 1 base from J; bases unmatched to any gene: 4. The CDR3 bases are TGTGCCAGCTGGCGGACAGGGGGGAACACCGGGGAGCTGTTTTTT. It is translated as CASWRTGGNTGELFF.

This clonotype was detected ten times or more. The CDR3 spells CSARDKGRGDPYEQYF. In DNA form, the CDR3 reads TGCAGTGCTAGAGATAAGGGCCGGGGGGATCCCTACGAGCAGTACTTC. This chain links TRBV20-1 with TRBJ2-7; TRBD2 matches at 7 bases. J was trimmed by 2 bases and V by 0 bases; bases with no gene match: 10. Germline CDR1 is DFQATT and CDR2 is SNEGSKA (reference sequence). The CDR3 is 16 amino acids.

This clonotype was detected only a few times. This chain connects TRBV4-1 to TRBJ1-4; D is possibly TRBD1 (5 bases). Deletions cut 2 bases from V and 8 bases from J, with 15 bases between. CDR3 length equals 15 residues. The germline CDR1 and CDR2 sequences are MGHRA and YSYEKL. Here the CDR3 DNA reads TGCGCCAGCAGCCAATGGGGGGGAATTGGCGAAAAACTGTTTTTT. Translation: CASSQWGGIGEKLFF.

Ten or more counts support this clonotype. The chain employs TRBV28 and TRBJ1-5, with D hard to call. The CDR3 extends over 14 amino acids. The germline CDR1 and CDR2 sequences are MDHEN and SYDVKM. The germline V and J ends were trimmed by 6 bases and 1 base, with 10 bases remaining between them. DNA for the CDR3: TGTGCCAGCAGCCATGGTGGGAGCAATCAGCCCCAGCATTTT. Translating gives CASSHGGSNQPQHF.

The chain has TRBV27 and TRBJ2-1; D not certain. The J call may be faulty, since TRBJ2-7 better matches the DNA end. The length of the CDR3 is 11 residues. In germline, CDR1 is MNHEY, CDR2 SMNVEV (reference sequence). CDR3 loop: CASSYYNEQYF. CDR3 bases: TGTGCCAGCTCTTACTACAATGAGCAGTACTTC.

About this clonotype itself: This could be a read error, since a much larger clone is one nucleotide away. The gene calls are TRBV28 and TRBJ1-5; no firm D call. The germline CDR1 and CDR2 sequences are MDHEN and SYDVKM. Trimming left V 2 bases short and J 5 bases short, with 10 bases between. This CDR3 contains 14 residues. The CDR3 nucleotides are TGTGCCAGCAGTTTACGGGTTTCTCATCAGCCCCAGCATTTT. Amino acids: CASSLRVSHQPQHF.

This clonotype appeared a few times. V usage is TRBV3-1 and J usage is TRBJ2-5; D gene uncertain. Trimming removed 0 bases at V and 9 bases at J, with 11 bases between. The CDR3 consists of 13 residues. Germline V gene data show CDR1 as LGHDT and CDR2 as YNNKEL (reference sequence). CDR3 protein: CASSQDLLRAQYF. The CDR3 nucleotides read TGTGCCAGCAGCCAAGATTTACTAAGGGCCCAGTACTTC.

This clonotype turned up a few times. The rearrangement links TRBV6-2 or TRBV6-3 to TRBJ1-1; 9 bases align to TRBD1. The CDR3 runs to 14 residues. CDR1 is MNHEY, CDR2 SVGEGT, per germline. V shed 2 bases, J shed 6 bases, and the junction held 4 bases outside the gene matches. CDR3 nucleotide sequence: TGTGCCAGCAGTTACAAGGACAGGGGTCCTGAAGCTTTCTTT. It codes for CASSYKDRGPEAFF.

This clonotype was seen only a few times. This chain's CDR3 is CASSIATGATGELFF. In DNA form, the CDR3 reads TGTGCCAGTAGTATAGCGACAGGGGCTACCGGGGAGCTGTTTTTT. This chain links TRBV19 with TRBJ2-2, with 8 positions matching TRBD1. J was trimmed by 5 bases and V by 1 base; bases with no gene match: 3. This CDR3 has 15 residues. Germline V gene data show CDR1 as LNHDA and CDR2 as SQIVND (reference sequence).

This clonotype showed up many times. The chain links TRBV12-3 or TRBV12-4 to TRBJ1-5, with 9 bases fitting TRBD1. This CDR3 region has 15 residues. V lost 6 bases, J lost 4 bases, and 7 bases stayed unmatched. Written as DNA, the CDR3 is TGTGCCAGCAGAACTGCACAGGGGGCTAATCAGCCCCAGCATTTT. Translated: CASRTAQGANQPQHF.

This clonotype was seen at least ten times. The rearrangement uses TRBV2 and TRBJ2-4, with 7 nucleotides matching TRBD2. Germline values: CDR1 SNHLY, CDR2 FYNNEI. The CDR3 contains 17 residues. The V gene end was trimmed by 5 bases and the J gene end by 0 bases; junction bases not matched to a gene: 10. In DNA form, the CDR3 reads TGTGCCAGCAGTATGATTAGCGGGTCGGCAGCCAAAAACATTCAGTACTTC. Its translation is CASSMISGSAAKNIQYF. Supplemented by reference TRBV2 and TRBJ2-4, the full variable domain reads EPEVTQTPSHQVTQMGQEVILRCVPISNHLYFYWYRQILGQKVEFLVSFYNNEISEKSEIFDDQFSVERPDGSNFTLKIRSTKLEDSAMYFCASSMISGSAAKNIQYFGAGTRLSVL.

The rearrangement uses TRBV30 and TRBJ2-1, with D possibly TRBD2 on 6 matching bases. The CDR3 runs to 13 residues. Germline V lookup: CDR1 GTSNPN, CDR2 SVGIG (reference sequence). The V end lost 8 bases, the J end lost 4 bases, and 15 bases lay between the germline ends. CDR3 DNA sequence: TGTGCCCATACTAGCATACTTTACAATGAGCAGTTCTTC. Its translation is CAHTSILYNEQFF.

This clonotype was observed at least ten times. The chain combines TRBV20-1 with TRBJ2-3; D is uncertain. Germline CDR1 is DFQATT and CDR2 is SNEGSKA (reference sequence). V was clipped by 0 bases and J by 2 bases, with 12 bases between them. CDR3 length: 15 amino acids. The CDR3 region is CSARDLVKHTDTQYF. The DNA for the CDR3 is TGCAGTGCTAGAGATTTAGTGAAACACACAGATACGCAGTATTTT.

This clonotype came up many times. This chain uses TRBV28 with TRBJ2-1, with 10 bases matching TRBD2. This CDR3 spans 14 amino acids. From germline, CDR1 is MDHEN and CDR2 SYDVKM. V was pared by 11 bases and J by 4 bases, with 8 bases of the junction left unmatched. In nucleotides, the CDR3 is TGTGCCGAGCAAGCGGGAGGGCCATACAATGAGCAGTTCTTC. Translation gives CAEQAGGPYNEQFF.

V is TRBV3-1 and J is TRBJ2-7; 12 nucleotides agree with TRBD2. With 6 bases clipped from V and 5 bases from J, the junction kept 2 bases outside the gene matches. The CDR3 consists of 13 residues. The V gene's germline CDR1 is LGHDT and CDR2 YNNKEL (reference sequence). The CDR3 region is CASRTSGRDEQYF. CDR3 sequence (DNA): TGTGCCAGCAGGACTAGCGGGAGAGACGAGCAGTACTTC.

Comments on this clonotype: A read error may be the cause here, since a much bigger clone is one base away. The chain employs TRBV3-1 and TRBJ1-5, with D unclear. The V gene lost 2 bases and the J gene lost 3 bases, with 11 bases spanning the gap. The V gene's germline CDR1 is LGHDT and CDR2 YNNKEL (reference sequence). The CDR3 runs to 15 residues. CDR3 sequence reads: CASSQYLTNNQPQHF. CDR3 bases: TGTGCCAGCAGCCAATATTTGACAAACAATCAGCCCCAGCATTTT. The full variable domain, its missing parts supplied by reference TRBV3-1 and TRBJ1-5, is DTAVSQTPKYLVTQMGNDKSIKCEQNLGHDTMYWYKQDSKKFLKIMFSYNNKELIINETVPNRFSPKSPDKAHLNLHINSLELGDSAVYFCASSQYLTNNQPQHFGDGTRLSIL.

J is TRBJ2-1 and V is TRBV13; tentatively, D is TRBD1 (6 bases). Germline lookup yields CDR1 PRHDT and CDR2 FYEKMQ (reference sequence). CDR3 size: 17 residues. V was shortened by 5 bases and J by 6 bases, with 23 bases between the two germline ends. The CDR3 DNA follows: TGTGCCAGCAGCCGACCCTCCGGGCGCCGAGGGGGCAATGAGCAGTTCTTC. Amino acids: CASSRPSGRRGGNEQFF. Variable domain in full (rest from reference TRBV13 and TRBJ2-1): AAGVIQSPRHLIKEKRETATLKCYPIPRHDTVYWYQQGPGQDPQFLISFYEKMQSDKGSIPDRFSAQQFSDYHSELNMSSLELGDSALYFCASSRPSGRRGGNEQFFGPGTRLTVL.

This clonotype was picked up many times. The V gene is TRBV10-1, the J gene TRBJ2-2; 7 bases line up with TRBD2. Germline V gene sequence: CDR1 WNHNN, CDR2 SYGVQD (reference sequence). V was pared by 0 bases and J by 8 bases, with 6 bases of the junction left unmatched. There are 15 residues in the CDR3. The CDR3 DNA sequence: TGCGCCAGCAGTGAGTCGGCGGGAGTGGAGGGGGAGCTGTTTTTT. Translation gives CASSESAGVEGELFF.

The genes are TRBV5-6 and TRBJ2-1; D perhaps matches TRBD2 (6 bases). Germline CDR1 is SGHDT and CDR2 is YYEEEE. With 1 base removed from V and 4 bases from J, the gap between germline ends came to 15 bases. CDR3 length: 16 amino acids. The CDR3 sequence is CASSLLPSAYYNEQFF. The CDR3 nucleotides are TGTGCCAGCAGCTTGTTGCCTAGCGCATATTACAATGAGCAGTTCTTC.

On this clonotype itself: A much more abundant neighbour one base away suggests this may be a read error. The rearrangement joins TRBV10-3 to TRBJ2-7; D gene unclear. This CDR3 has 12 residues. V lost 0 bases, J lost 3 bases, and 3 bases lay in between. The germline V gene has CDR1 ENHRY and CDR2 SYGVKD. The CDR3 nucleotides are TGTGCCATCAGTGAGTCGAACTACGAGCAGTACTTC. Its protein product is CAISESNYEQYF.

The chain recombines TRBV6-2 or TRBV6-3 with TRBJ1-5; possible D gene TRBD1, 6 bases. The CDR3 spans 16 residues. Germline loops: CDR1 MNHEY, CDR2 SVGEGT. Trimming removed 6 bases at V and 7 bases at J, with 22 bases between. This chain's CDR3 is CASRPDKSNRGQPQHF. The DNA for the CDR3 is TGTGCCAGCAGACCGGACAAGTCTAATAGGGGGCAGCCCCAGCATTTT.

This clonotype was seen ten or more times. V gene TRBV20-1 combines with J gene TRBJ1-2, with D perhaps matching TRBD1 (5 bases). V dropped 5 bases and J dropped 3 bases, with 13 bases sitting between them. The length of the CDR3 is 13 residues. The V gene's germline CDR1 is DFQATT and CDR2 SNEGSKA (reference sequence). The CDR3 is CSASPGGDYGYTF. CDR3 coding DNA: TGCAGTGCTTCTCCGGGGGGGGACTATGGCTACACCTTC.

The sample holds many counts of this clonotype. The chain links TRBV20-1 to TRBJ1-1; D may be TRBD1 (6 bases). V lost 6 bases to trimming and J lost 0 bases, with 11 bases between them. CDR1 is DFQATT, CDR2 SNEGSKA, per germline (reference sequence). The CDR3 contains 13 residues. DNA of the CDR3: TGCAGTGCAGGGCGGGACATGAACACTGAAGCTTTCTTT. This sequence encodes CSAGRDMNTEAFF.

A remark on this clonotype: One base away lies a much larger clone, so this may be a sequencing read error. The gene calls are TRBV12-3 or TRBV12-4 and TRBJ2-2; 14 positions agree with TRBD2. The junction had 10 bases not matched to a gene; V was cut back by 5 bases and J by 5 bases. The CDR3 covers 18 residues. The CDR3 here is CASSRLAGGLPGTGELFF. In DNA form, the CDR3 reads TGTGCCAGCAGTCGACTAGCGGGAGGGCTTCCGGGGACCGGGGAGCTGTTTTTT.

The chain recombines TRBV6-2 or TRBV6-3 with TRBJ1-2; D is possibly TRBD1 (6 bases). CDR3 length equals 14 residues. The germline V and J ends were trimmed by 2 bases and 4 bases, with 11 bases remaining between them. CDR1 is MNHEY and CDR2 is SVGEGT in the germline V gene. The CDR3 protein is CASSYLGTLYGYTF. DNA of the CDR3: TGTGCCAGCAGTTACCTCGGGACACTCTATGGCTACACCTTC.

This clonotype was counted ten times or more. The genes are TRBV30 and TRBJ2-7; D may match TRBD1 or TRBD2 (5 bases each). Germline V gene lookup returns CDR1 GTSNPN and CDR2 SVGIG (reference sequence). Trimming cost V 0 bases and J 7 bases, with 13 bases left between them. The CDR3 contains 13 residues. In nucleotides, the CDR3 is TGTGCCTGGAGTGTACTTGAGGGGCAGGAGCAGTACTTC. This gives the protein CAWSVLEGQEQYF.

The gene calls are TRBV19 and TRBJ2-5; 7 bases match TRBD1. V gave up 7 bases and J gave up 5 bases; unmatched junction bases: 7. CDR3 length equals 13 residues. CDR1 LNHDA and CDR2 SQIVND come from the germline V gene (reference sequence). Here the CDR3 reads CASNDRAGETQYF. The DNA for the CDR3 is TGTGCCAGTAATGACAGGGCGGGCGAGACCCAGTACTTC.

This rearrangement joins TRBV7-6 to TRBJ1-1, with D unresolved. Deletions cut 4 bases from V and 0 bases from J, with 6 bases between. The germline CDR1 and CDR2 sequences are SGHVS and FNYEAQ. CDR3 length: 13 residues. The CDR3 protein is CASSSTLNTEAFF. CDR3 nucleotide sequence: TGTGCCAGCAGCTCCACCTTGAACACTGAAGCTTTCTTT.

There are a few counts of this clonotype. V usage is TRBV12-3 or TRBV12-4 and J usage is TRBJ1-5, with 9 positions matching TRBD1. CDR3 size: 16 residues. The junction had 11 bases not matched to a gene; V was cut back by 5 bases and J by 6 bases. CDR3 nucleotide sequence: TGTGCCAGCAGTCGGACCCTACGGGACAGGGCTCAGCCCCAGCATTTT. Translating it yields CASSRTLRDRAQPQHF.

This sequence joins TRBV6-2 or TRBV6-3 and TRBJ1-6, with D maybe TRBD1 (5 bases). The CDR3 is 16 amino acids. Between the trimmed V and J ends, which lost 5 bases and 5 bases, there was a span of 16 bases. Germline CDR1 reads MNHEY; CDR2 reads SVGEGT. In nucleotides, the CDR3 is TGTGCCAGCAGTAACGACAGAAGACCAGATAATTCACCCCTCCACTTT. Translation gives CASSNDRRPDNSPLHF.